A selection of T cell receptor beta chains follows, all from one sample in a study of T-cell memory formation after mild COVID-19. TCRdb redid the calling of the 5' RACE reads with MiXCR, one entry per CDR3 protein. The data hold 220,000 or so distinct CDR3 sequences, with around 9.5% observed a single time. The sample comprised PBMCs or a T cell subset sorted from them (not recorded which). These receptors were collected from a man between 18 and 29 years old who had mild COVID-19 (a few samples of this study predate the infection). Cell type and time point are not known. Each CDR3 is given with its conserved first and last residue. The D gene is left open where the match is weak. The size field is filled for only some rows; it gives once, few, many or a size class.

>TRBJ2-7|few|.|TRBV5-1
TGCGCCAGCAGTGACGGACAGCGTCTGTACTTC
CASSDGQRLYF
>TRBJ2-1|few|.|TRBV12-3/TRBV12-4
TGTGCCAGCAGACCGGACATATATACTGAGCAGTTCTTC
CASRPDIYTEQFF
>TRBJ2-3|many|.|TRBV7-2
TGTGCCAGCAGCCGTACTAGCCTCACAGATACGCAGTATTTT
CASSRTSLTDTQYF
>TRBJ2-7|few|.|TRBV12-3/TRBV12-4
TGTGCCAGCAGTTTCCGCGCCAGGGCGTACGAGCAGTACTTC
CASSFRARAYEQYF
>TRBJ2-1|.|TRBD2|TRBV2
TGTGCCAGCAGAATACTAGCGGGGGGCAATGAGCAGTTCTTC
CASRILAGGNEQFF
>TRBJ2-2|many|.|TRBV7-2
TGTGCCAGCAGCTTAGCCCAAGGGAGGACCGGGGAGCTGTTTTTT
CASSLAQGRTGELFF
>TRBJ2-5|few|.|TRBV30
TGTGCCTGGAGCACCGGACTATCTAGAGAGACCCAGTACTTC
CAWSTGLSRETQYF
>TRBJ2-1|few|.|TRBV6-2/TRBV6-3
TGTGCCAGCAGTTACGGTAGCTACACTGAGCAGTTCTTC
CASSYGSYTEQFF
>TRBJ1-5|many|.|TRBV6-1
TGTGCCAGCCGATCCATGGTGGAGCCGGACGGCATATATGGCAATCAGCCCCAGCATTTT
CASRSMVEPDGIYGNQPQHF
>TRBJ2-5|few|.|TRBV12-1
TGTGCCAGCGGCGCATGGTGGTCGGCCCAGTACTTC
CASGAWWSAQYF
>TRBJ2-7|many|TRBD1|TRBV19
TGTGCCAGTAGCAAACCGGGACAGAACTCCTACGAGCAGTACTTC
CASSKPGQNSYEQYF
>TRBJ2-5|few|.|TRBV5-4
TGTGCCAGCAGCTCCGACATAAAGAAGACCCAGTACTTC
CASSSDIKKTQYF
>TRBJ2-5|few|TRBD1|TRBV10-3
TGTGCCACCCCGGACAGGGGGCATGAAACCCAAGAGACCCAGTACTTC
CATPDRGHETQETQYF